The 2 T cell receptor beta chains reported below all come from one sample, sequenced in a study of cytomegalovirus exposure and HLA in healthy donors. PCR was performed using 60 Vbeta and 13 Jbeta primers. Clones were read by immunoSEQ multiplex PCR, and TCRdb kept only the in-frame ones, dropping some. Of roughly 130,000 clones listed, over 60% were seen once; the top ten hold 1.8%. Input material: PBMCs. Source of these receptors: a man between 35 and 55 years old in good health and CMV-seronegative.

This clone was found a few times. A read error may produce the germline difference seen at one junction end. This CDR3 reads CSSSLWGETQYF. In DNA, the CDR3 is TGTTCCAGCAGCTTATGGGGCGAGACCCAGTACTTC. This rearrangement joins TRBV7-9 to TRBJ2-5; D might be TRBD1 (5 bases). The CDR3 covers 12 residues. Germline CDR1 and CDR2: SEHNR and FQNEAQ (reference sequence).

This clone was seen a handful of times. The chain combines TRBV7-5 with TRBJ2-3; the table's D gene call, TRBD2, was not cross checked with the DNA. TRBV7-5 is an annotated pseudogene. The CDR3 totals 18 residues. CDR3 amino acids: CVRSPVKLAGGPPDTQYF. The DNA for the CDR3 is TGTGTCAGAAGCCCGGTGAAACTAGCGGGGGGGCCCCCAGATACGCAGTATTTT.